The clone carrying this T cell receptor beta chain was picked up a small number of times. Antigen: not known. This sample stems from a study of blood T cells in healthy people across ages. Study results and caveats: Unsorted PBMCs blocked a conclusive comparison of naive and antigen-experienced cells. Diversity estimated from one million T cells was considered an underestimate.

The ends were cut back, 0 bases at V and 5 bases at J, with 13 bases in the middle. Per the germline V gene, CDR1 is SGHTA and CDR2 is FQGNSA. The CDR3 is made up of 15 amino acids. The study drew donors from healthy Caucasian individuals in Russia aged 6 to 90. Alongside a J-beta primer mix, a sample-barcoded 5' primer served in a second PCR lasting about 7 to 12 cycles. Using its own MiXCR run on the 5' RACE reads, TCRdb lists one record per CDR3 protein. The repertoire holds more than 650,000 distinct CDR3 sequences, with 20% to 25% as singletons. The sequence came from a man aged 70 or older in good health. This chain links TRBV7-2 with TRBJ1-2; possible D gene TRBD1, 6 bases. Sequences were obtained from blood. CDR3 amino acids: CASSLAEGVWYGYTF. The CDR3 DNA reads as TGTGCCAGCAGCTTAGCGGAGGGGGTTTGGTATGGCTACACCTTC.